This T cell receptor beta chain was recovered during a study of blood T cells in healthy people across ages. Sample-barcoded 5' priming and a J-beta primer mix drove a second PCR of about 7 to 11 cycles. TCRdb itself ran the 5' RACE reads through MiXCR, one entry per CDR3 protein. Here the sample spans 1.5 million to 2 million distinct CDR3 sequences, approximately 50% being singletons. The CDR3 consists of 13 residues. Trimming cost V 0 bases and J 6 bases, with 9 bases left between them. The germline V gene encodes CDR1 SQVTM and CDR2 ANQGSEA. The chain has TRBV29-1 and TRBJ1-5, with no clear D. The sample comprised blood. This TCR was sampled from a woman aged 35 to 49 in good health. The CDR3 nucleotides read TGCAGCGTTGAAGATGGGGTGGGTCAGCCCCAGCATTTT. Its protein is CSVEDGVGQPQHF.